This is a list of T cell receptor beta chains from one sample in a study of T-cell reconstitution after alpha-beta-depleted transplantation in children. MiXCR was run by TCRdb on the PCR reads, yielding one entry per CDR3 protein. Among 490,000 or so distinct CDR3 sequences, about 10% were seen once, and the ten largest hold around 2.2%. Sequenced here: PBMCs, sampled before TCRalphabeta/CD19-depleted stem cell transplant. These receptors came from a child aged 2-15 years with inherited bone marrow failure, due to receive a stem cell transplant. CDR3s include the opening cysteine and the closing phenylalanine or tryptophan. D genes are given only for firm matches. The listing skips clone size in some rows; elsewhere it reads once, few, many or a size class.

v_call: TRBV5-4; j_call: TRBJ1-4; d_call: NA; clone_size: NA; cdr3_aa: CASSLAAGADNEKLFF; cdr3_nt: TGTGCCAGCAGCTTGGCCGCGGGGGCGGATAATGAAAAACTGTTTTTT
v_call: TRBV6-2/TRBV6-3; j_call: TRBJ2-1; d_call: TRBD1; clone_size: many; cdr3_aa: CASSLYRGNEQFF; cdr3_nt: TGTGCCAGCAGTTTATACAGGGGTAATGAGCAGTTCTTC
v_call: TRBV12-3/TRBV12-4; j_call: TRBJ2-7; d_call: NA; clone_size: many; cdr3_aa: CASTQGTRISEQYF; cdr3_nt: TGTGCCAGCACCCAAGGGACCAGGATAAGCGAGCAGTACTTC
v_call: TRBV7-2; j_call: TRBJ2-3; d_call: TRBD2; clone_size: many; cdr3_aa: CASSSLAGGSWTDTQYF; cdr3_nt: TGTGCCAGCAGCTCCTTAGCGGGAGGGAGTTGGACAGATACGCAGTATTTT
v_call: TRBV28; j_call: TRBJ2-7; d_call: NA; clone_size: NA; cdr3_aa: CASSLSDLTYEQYF; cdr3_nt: TGTGCCAGCAGTTTATCCGACCTCACCTACGAGCAGTACTTC
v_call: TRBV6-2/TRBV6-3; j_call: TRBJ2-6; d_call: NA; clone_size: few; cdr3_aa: CASSPGVAGANVLTF; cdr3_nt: TGTGCCAGCAGCCCCGGGGTCGCTGGGGCCAACGTCCTGACTTTC
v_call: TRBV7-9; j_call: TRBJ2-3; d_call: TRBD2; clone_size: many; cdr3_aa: CASSLRREREDTQYF; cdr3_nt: TGTGCCAGCTCCCTTAGGCGGGAGCGGGAAGATACGCAGTATTTT
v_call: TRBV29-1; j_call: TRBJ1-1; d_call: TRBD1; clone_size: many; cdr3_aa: CSVRGGTEAFF; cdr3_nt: TGCAGCGTCAGGGGGGGCACTGAAGCTTTCTTT
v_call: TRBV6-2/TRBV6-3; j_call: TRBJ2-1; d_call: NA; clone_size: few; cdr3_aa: CASSLTQPNEQFF; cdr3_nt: TGTGCCAGCAGTCTCACCCAGCCTAATGAGCAGTTCTTC
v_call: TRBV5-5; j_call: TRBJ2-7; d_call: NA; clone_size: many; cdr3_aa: CASSLVLAYEQYF; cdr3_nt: TGTGCCAGCAGCTTAGTGTTAGCCTACGAGCAGTACTTC
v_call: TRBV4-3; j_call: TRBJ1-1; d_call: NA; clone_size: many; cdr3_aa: CASSQDQGTVNTEAFF; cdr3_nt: TGCGCCAGCAGCCAAGATCAGGGGACGGTGAACACTGAAGCTTTCTTT
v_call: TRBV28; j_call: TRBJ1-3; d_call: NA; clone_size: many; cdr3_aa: CASSDEALGSGNTIYF; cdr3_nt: TGTGCCAGCAGTGACGAGGCTCTTGGATCGGGAAACACCATATATTTT
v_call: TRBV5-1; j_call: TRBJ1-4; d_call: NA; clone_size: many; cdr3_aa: CASSSDAGAPNEKLFF; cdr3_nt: TGCGCCAGCAGCTCAGACGCAGGGGCCCCTAATGAAAAACTGTTTTTT
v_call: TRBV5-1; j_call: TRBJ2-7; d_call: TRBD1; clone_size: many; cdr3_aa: CASSTGQASYEQYF; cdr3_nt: TGCGCCAGCAGCACGGGACAGGCCTCCTACGAGCAGTACTTC
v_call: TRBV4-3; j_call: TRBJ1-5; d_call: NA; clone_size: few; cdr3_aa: CASSPTGFGNQPQHF; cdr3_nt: TGCGCCAGCAGCCCTACAGGGTTTGGCAATCAGCCCCAGCATTTT
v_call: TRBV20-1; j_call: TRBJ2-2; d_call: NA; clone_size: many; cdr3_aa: CSALRTWATGELFF; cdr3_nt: TGCAGTGCTCTGAGGACTTGGGCCACCGGGGAGCTGTTTTTT
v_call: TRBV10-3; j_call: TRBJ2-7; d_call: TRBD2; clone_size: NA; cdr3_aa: CAIASGGGEQYF; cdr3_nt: TGTGCCATCGCCTCGGGGGGGGGCGAGCAGTACTTC
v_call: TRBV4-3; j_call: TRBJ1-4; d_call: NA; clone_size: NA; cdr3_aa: CASSQSAGPTNEKLFF; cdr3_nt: TGCGCCAGCAGCCAGAGCGCAGGGCCAACTAATGAAAAACTGTTTTTT
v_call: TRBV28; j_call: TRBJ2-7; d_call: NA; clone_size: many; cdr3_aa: CASSPWTALYEQYF; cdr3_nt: TGTGCCAGCAGCCCATGGACAGCCCTCTACGAGCAGTACTTC
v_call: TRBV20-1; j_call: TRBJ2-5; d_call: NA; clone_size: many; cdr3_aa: CSAIPSQETQYF; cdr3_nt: TGCAGTGCGATACCGTCTCAAGAGACCCAGTACTTC
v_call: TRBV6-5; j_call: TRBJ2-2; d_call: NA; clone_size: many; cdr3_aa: CASSRSGGNTGELFF; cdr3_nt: TGTGCCAGCAGCCGTAGTGGGGGGAACACCGGGGAGCTGTTTTTT
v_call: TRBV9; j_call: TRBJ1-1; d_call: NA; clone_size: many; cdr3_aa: CASSESGVGGAFF; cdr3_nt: TGTGCCAGCAGCGAGTCGGGGGTGGGAGGGGCTTTCTTT